Following are 25 T cell receptor beta chains from one sample sequenced in a study of OX40 agonist ivuxolimab in advanced cancers. Repertoires were generated with immunoSEQ multiplex PCR, while TCRdb's copy carries only in-frame clones and drops some. The table records 80,000 or so clones, around 93% of them present only once. The sequenced sample was CD4+ or CD8+ T cells sorted from blood, obtained in a trial of the OX40 agonist ivuxolimab. The source of these receptors is an adult with an advanced solid tumor such as melanoma, head and neck, liver or kidney cancer.

This chain uses TRBV13 with TRBJ1-1, with no clear D. Germline V gene data show CDR1 as PRHDT and CDR2 as FYEKMQ (reference sequence). The CDR3 covers 12 residues. Trimming pared 5 bases from V and 4 bases from J, leaving 8 bases between. The CDR3 DNA sequence: TGTGCCAGCAGCCGTTTTGCCACTGAAGCTTTCTTT. Its translation: CASSRFATEAFF.

This chain links TRBV5-6 with TRBJ2-7, with D perhaps assigned TRBD1 or TRBD2 (6 bases each). V lost 1 base and J lost 0, with 8 bases in between. The CDR3 contains 14 residues. The germline V gene encodes CDR1 SGHDT and CDR2 YYEEEE. The CDR3 DNA sequence: TGTGCCAGCAGCTTGTGGGGGGCCTCCTACGAGCAGTACTTC. Protein sequence: CASSLWGASYEQYF.

The chain couples TRBV29-1 to TRBJ1-2, with TRBD1 identical over 8 bases. Trimming took 7 bases from V and 1 from J; bases not matched to a gene: 11. The CDR3 runs 15 residues. Looked up from germline, CDR1 is SQVTM and CDR2 is ANQGSEA. CDR3 in DNA: TGCAGCGGCCAAGGGGGGACAGGCCATAACTATGGCTACACCTTC. Residues: CSGQGGTGHNYGYTF.

The chain has TRBV25-1 and TRBJ2-1; TRBD2 aligns across 9 bases. This CDR3 has 14 amino acids. CDR1 and CDR2 from the germline V gene are MGHDK and SYGVNS. Germline trimming cut 4 bases from V and 2 bases from J; bases unmatched to any gene: 0. The CDR3 DNA sequence: TGTGCCAGCAGTGCTAGCGGGGCCTACAATGAGCAGTTCTTC. Amino acid sequence: CASSASGAYNEQFF.

The genes are TRBV4-3 and TRBJ1-1; D not certain. CDR1 and CDR2 from the germline V gene are LGHNA and YSLEER. The CDR3 has 16 residues. The V gene lost 3 bases and the J gene lost 4 bases, with 18 bases spanning the gap. CDR3 DNA sequence: TGCGCCAGCAGCCAGAGCGGGAGGGCTCGGACCACTGAAGCTTTCTTT. This codes for CASSQSGRARTTEAFF.

This chain uses TRBV9 with TRBJ2-5; 8 bases map to TRBD1. Germline CDR1 reads SGDLS; CDR2 reads YYNGEE. There are 14 residues in the CDR3. Trimming cost V 2 bases and J 5 bases; bases outside gene matches: 5. The chain's CDR3 is CASSVAGGLETQYF. The CDR3 nucleotides are TGTGCCAGCAGCGTGGCAGGGGGCCTCGAGACCCAGTACTTC.

The J gene is TRBJ1-1, the V gene TRBV9; a weak D match, TRBD1 (5 bases). Trimming shortened V by 4 bases and J by 6 bases, and 16 bases separated the two germline ends. Germline V CDR1 and CDR2: SGDLS, YYNGEE. The CDR3 runs 14 residues. The CDR3 nucleotides read TGTGCCAGCAGCCAGACACCAGGGTTCCCTGAAGCTTTCTTT. This encodes CASSQTPGFPEAFF.

The genes are TRBV7-2 and TRBJ1-1, with D uncertain. Germline V gene lookup returns CDR1 SGHTA and CDR2 FQGNSA. V shed 1 base and J shed 11 bases, with 2 bases lying between them. This CDR3 is 9 amino acids long. The CDR3 bases are TGTGCCAGCAGCTTAGGTGCTTTCTTT. Its translation is CASSLGAFF.

The chain uses TRBV2 and TRBJ1-5; 9 nucleotides align to TRBD1. Germline V lookup: CDR1 SNHLY, CDR2 FYNNEI. The V segment lost 2 bases and the J segment 7 bases; nucleotides outside the gene matches: 3. This CDR3 is 14 amino acids long. CDR3 region: CASSETTGGQPQHF. The CDR3 DNA sequence: TGTGCCAGCAGTGAAACGACAGGGGGGCAGCCCCAGCATTTT.

This chain links TRBV9 with TRBJ1-6; 7 bases agree with TRBD1. CDR1 SGDLS and CDR2 YYNGEE come from the germline V gene. J was trimmed by 4 bases and V by 3 bases; bases with no gene match: 4. The CDR3 runs to 15 residues. The CDR3 bases are TGTGCCAGCAGCGGCTCAGGGGGTTATAATTCACCCCTCCACTTT. Translating gives CASSGSGGYNSPLHF.

V gene TRBV28 combines with J gene TRBJ2-5; D is possibly TRBD2 (6 bases). Germline V gene sequence: CDR1 MDHEN, CDR2 SYDVKM. The CDR3 consists of 16 residues. V shed 5 bases and J shed 1 base, with 17 bases lying between them. The CDR3 nucleotides are TGTGCCAGCAGTCACCCTGGTAGCGGTGTCCAAGAGACCCAGTACTTC. This gives the protein CASSHPGSGVQETQYF.

The chain has TRBV9 and TRBJ2-1; 10 bases are shared with TRBD1. This CDR3 spans 17 amino acids. The junction had 16 bases not matched to a gene; V was cut back by 4 bases and J by 9 bases. Germline assignment: CDR1 SGDLS and CDR2 YYNGEE. CDR3 sequence: CASSPGGQGRMVAEQFF. In nucleotides, the CDR3 is TGTGCCAGCAGCCCGGGGGGACAGGGGCGGATGGTGGCTGAGCAGTTCTTC.

The gene calls are TRBV28 and TRBJ2-1, with TRBD2 identical over 8 bases. Germline V gene sequence: CDR1 MDHEN, CDR2 SYDVKM. Unmatched junction bases numbered 6, after V lost 5 bases and J lost 9 bases. The CDR3 totals 13 residues. This CDR3 is CASSSGSLGEQFF. In DNA, the CDR3 is TGTGCCAGCAGTAGCGGGAGCCTAGGTGAGCAGTTCTTC.

The chain couples TRBV7-9 to TRBJ2-7; D is perhaps TRBD1 (5 bases). Germline CDR1 is SEHNR and CDR2 is FQNEAQ (reference sequence). The CDR3 extends over 14 amino acids. The V end was cut by 2 bases, the J end by 7 bases, with 15 bases between. CDR3 nucleotide sequence: TGTGCCAGCAGCTTAACAGGAAGGGTCGGGGAGCAGTACTTC. This codes for CASSLTGRVGEQYF.

This chain connects TRBV7-2 to TRBJ2-7; TRBD2 matches at 11 bases. This CDR3 spans 15 amino acids. V dropped 5 bases and J dropped 2; count of bases not matched to a gene: 5. Germline V CDR1 and CDR2: SGHTA, FQGNSA. The CDR3 DNA reads TGTGCCAGCAGCCCCCTACTAGCGGGGGCCTACGAGCAGTACTTC. It translates to CASSPLLAGAYEQYF.

The rearrangement links TRBV19 to TRBJ2-7; maybe TRBD1 (6 bases). This CDR3 spans 15 amino acids. Trimming took 4 bases from V and 4 from J, leaving 17 bases between them. Germline loops: CDR1 LNHDA, CDR2 SQIVND (reference sequence). CDR3 sequence (DNA): TGTGCCAGTAGTAATCCCGACAGGCCCCAATACGAGCAGTACTTC. Residues: CASSNPDRPQYEQYF.

The chain carries TRBV19 and TRBJ2-7; TRBD2 is a possible D gene (7 bases). CDR1 LNHDA and CDR2 SQIVND come from the germline V gene (reference sequence). V lost 3 bases, J lost 4 bases, and 13 bases lay in between. The CDR3 sequence is 14 residues long. The CDR3 DNA follows: TGTGCCAGTAGTATTTGGCGGGGGCAGTACGAGCAGTACTTC. Its protein product is CASSIWRGQYEQYF.

V and J are TRBV27 and TRBJ2-1; 13 bases fit TRBD2. Trimming took 0 bases from V and 6 from J; bases not matched to a gene: 5. CDR1 and CDR2 from the germline V gene are MNHEY and SMNVEV (reference sequence). CDR3 length: 17 amino acids. CDR3 sequence reads: CASSLSAGTSGTNEQFF. The CDR3 DNA reads as TGTGCCAGCAGTTTATCGGCCGGGACTAGCGGGACCAATGAGCAGTTCTTC.

For this clone: The sample holds other DNA sequences that translate to the same CDR3. J is TRBJ2-3 and V is TRBV9; TRBD1 matches 10 bases. This CDR3 has 16 residues. CDR1 SGDLS and CDR2 YYNGEE come from the germline V gene. V was clipped by 0 bases and J by 2 bases; unmatched bases: 3. In nucleotides, the CDR3 is TGTGCCAGCAGCGTAGAGGGACAGGGGAACACAGATACGCAGTATTTT. Its translation: CASSVEGQGNTDTQYF.

The rearrangement joins TRBV30 to TRBJ2-3; D perhaps matches TRBD2 (6 bases). Germline assignment: CDR1 GTSNPN and CDR2 SVGIG (reference sequence). V was trimmed by 1 base and J by 6 bases, leaving 11 bases between them. CDR3 length: 13 amino acids. Here the CDR3 reads CAWSAAGRDTQYF. In nucleotides, the CDR3 is TGTGCCTGGAGTGCGGCAGGGAGGGATACGCAGTATTTT.

This chain uses TRBV4-2 with TRBJ1-4; D unresolved. With 2 bases removed from V and 4 bases from J, the gap between germline ends came to 17 bases. Germline V gene sequence: CDR1 LGHNA, CDR2 YNFKEQ. CDR3 length: 17 amino acids. As DNA, the CDR3 is TGTGCCAGCAGCCAAACTCGCTACGGGGAGAATAATGAAAAACTGTTTTTT. Translation: CASSQTRYGENNEKLFF.

This rearrangement joins TRBV28 to TRBJ1-5; D not resolved. Trimming took 5 bases from V and 0 from J, leaving 14 bases between them. This CDR3 is built from 16 residues. CDR1 and CDR2 (germline): MDHEN, SYDVKM. The CDR3 region has the DNA TGTGCCAGCAGTATGACATTGAGGGATAGCAATCAGCCCCAGCATTTT. This sequence encodes CASSMTLRDSNQPQHF.

This sequence joins TRBV29-1 and TRBJ2-5; tentative D call: TRBD2 (6 bases). The last part of the DNA fits TRBJ2-7 better; the J call may be wrong. The CDR3 length is 14 residues. The germline gives CDR1 SQVTM, CDR2 ANQGSEA. The CDR3 reads CSVEGEAGRYEQYF. The CDR3 coding sequence is TGCAGCGTTGAAGGGGAGGCGGGAAGGTACGAGCAGTACTTC.

The chain uses TRBV12-5 and TRBJ2-3; 8 bases fit TRBD2. Germline CDR1 reads LGHNT; CDR2 reads FRNRAP. V lost 2 bases to trimming and J lost 4 bases; unmatched junction nucleotides: 5. This CDR3 contains 15 residues. In DNA form, the CDR3 reads TGTGCTAGTGGTTTGATGGGACTAGACCCAGATACGCAGTATTTT. It specifies CASGLMGLDPDTQYF.

A single count supports this clone. In DNA, the CDR3 is TGCAGCGTCGTTACTAGCGAGCAGTACTTC. As protein: CSVVTSEQYF. This sequence joins TRBV29-1 and TRBJ2-7; tentative D call: TRBD2 (5 bases). The germline V gene encodes CDR1 SQVTM and CDR2 ANQGSEA. The CDR3 loop spans 10 amino acids. The germline V and J ends were trimmed by 6 bases and 6 bases, with 9 bases remaining between them.